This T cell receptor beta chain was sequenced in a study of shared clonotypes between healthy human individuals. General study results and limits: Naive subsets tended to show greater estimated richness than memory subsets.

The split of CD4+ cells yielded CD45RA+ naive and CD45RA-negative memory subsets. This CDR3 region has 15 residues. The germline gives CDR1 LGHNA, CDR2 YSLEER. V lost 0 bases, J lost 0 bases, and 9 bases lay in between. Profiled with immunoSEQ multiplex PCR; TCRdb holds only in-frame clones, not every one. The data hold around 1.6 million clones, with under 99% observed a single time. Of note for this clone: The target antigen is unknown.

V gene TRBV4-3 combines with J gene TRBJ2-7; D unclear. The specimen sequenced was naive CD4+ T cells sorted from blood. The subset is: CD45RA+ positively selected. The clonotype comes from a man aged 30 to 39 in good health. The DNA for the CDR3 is TGCGCCAGCAGCCAAGATTTCGCCCTCTCCTACGAGCAGTACTTC. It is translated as CASSQDFALSYEQYF.